Shown below are 6 T cell receptor beta chains from a single sample sequenced in a study of CD8+CD57+ T cells in acquired aplastic anemia. The template used for profiling TCR beta VDJ and CDR3 was genomic DNA. Each CDR3 protein is one row after TCRdb ran MiXCR on the reads. The repertoire consists of 250,000 or so distinct CDR3 sequences, with more than 45% occurring once and the leading ten covering about 7.8%. The patients chosen for sequencing had shown expansion of CD8+CD57+ cells (detected by flow cytometry). The specimen sequenced was sorted CD4+, CD8+, or CD8+CD57+ T cells (not recorded which) from PBMCs. All receptors derive from a human donor with aplastic anemia.

V usage is TRBV29-1 and J usage is TRBJ2-5; 9 bases are shared with TRBD1. J lost 3 bases, V lost 3 bases, and 5 bases had no gene match. Germline V gene lookup returns CDR1 SQVTM and CDR2 ANQGSEA. This CDR3 has 14 residues. DNA for the CDR3: TGCAGCGTTGAGGATGGACAGGGGAAAGAGACCCAGTACTTC. Its protein product is CSVEDGQGKETQYF.

V and J are TRBV29-1 and TRBJ2-7; D gene unclear. V dropped 4 bases and J dropped 1 base, with 8 bases sitting between them. Germline V gives CDR1 SQVTM, CDR2 ANQGSEA. The CDR3 covers 12 residues. Written as DNA, the CDR3 is TGCAGCGTTGCCGATGAGTCCTACGAGCAGTACTTC. Protein sequence: CSVADESYEQYF.

V gene TRBV27 combines with J gene TRBJ2-7; D gene uncertain. The V and J ends lost 5 bases and 6 bases respectively, with 17 bases between them. From germline, CDR1 is MNHEY and CDR2 SMNVEV (reference sequence). The CDR3 is 14 residues long. CDR3: CASSLRSTYREQYF. DNA for the CDR3: TGTGCCAGCAGTCTCCGGTCTACATACCGCGAGCAGTACTTC.

This rearrangement joins TRBV20-1 to TRBJ2-3, with 10 bases matching TRBD2. This CDR3 contains 17 residues. The germline CDR1 and CDR2 sequences are DFQATT and SNEGSKA (reference sequence). The ends lost 0 bases at V and 0 bases at J; junction bases unmatched: 6. The CDR3 spells CSARDLETSGSTDTQYF. CDR3 in DNA: TGCAGTGCTAGAGATCTAGAGACTAGCGGGAGCACAGATACGCAGTATTTT.

About this clonotype itself: This may be a read error: a much more frequent sequence differs by one nucleotide. J is TRBJ1-1 and V is TRBV12-3 or TRBV12-4, with unresolved D. V was clipped by 3 bases and J by 5 bases, with 13 bases between them. The CDR3 is 14 residues long. The CDR3 sequence is CASSLSLVRTEAFF. In DNA form, the CDR3 reads TGTGCCAGCAGTTTGAGCTTGGTAAGGACTGAAGCTTTCTTT.

This chain connects TRBV29-1 to TRBJ1-1, with 9 bases identical to TRBD1. The V and J ends lost 6 bases and 6 bases, in that order; junction bases with no gene match: 2. The CDR3 runs 11 residues. The V gene's germline CDR1 is SQVTM and CDR2 ANQGSEA. As DNA, the CDR3 is TGCAGCGTACAGGGGGCCGCTGAAGCTTTCTTT. Translating it yields CSVQGAAEAFF. Filled out from reference TRBV29-1 and TRBJ1-1, the complete variable domain reads SAVISQKPSRDICQRGTSLTIQCQVDSQVTMMFWYRQQPGQSLTLIATANQGSEATYESGFVIDKFPISRPNLTFSTLTVSNMSPEDSSIYLCSVQGAAEAFFGQGTRLTVV.